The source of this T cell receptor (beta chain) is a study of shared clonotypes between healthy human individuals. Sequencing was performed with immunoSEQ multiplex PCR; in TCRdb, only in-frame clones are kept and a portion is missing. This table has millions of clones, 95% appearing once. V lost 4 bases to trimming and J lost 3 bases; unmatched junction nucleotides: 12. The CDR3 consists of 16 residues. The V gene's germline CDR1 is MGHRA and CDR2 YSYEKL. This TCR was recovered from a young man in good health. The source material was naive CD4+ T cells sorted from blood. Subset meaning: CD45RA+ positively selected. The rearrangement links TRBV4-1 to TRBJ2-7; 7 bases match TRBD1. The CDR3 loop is CASSRDSGTAYYEQYF. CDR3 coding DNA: TGCGCCAGCAGCCGAGACTCCGGGACAGCTTACTACGAGCAGTACTTC.